The 14 T cell receptor beta chains in this list originate from one sample, sequenced in a study of tumor-infiltrating lymphocytes in primary liver carcinoma. TCR beta cDNA was prepared out of around 460 ng total RNA by means of a constant-region primer. Three nested multiplex PCR rounds of slightly modified ARM-PCR generated TCR beta libraries. Each of the first two PCR rounds ran approximately 11 cycles with TRBV1-TRBV30 forward and C-beta reverse primers. Using its own MiXCR run on the multiplex PCR reads, TCRdb lists one record per CDR3 protein. The repertoire holds 75,000 to 80,000 distinct CDR3 sequences, with approximately 69% as singletons. Unsorted bulk tissue of roughly 20-34 mg yielded co-extracted RNA and DNA. The sequencing sample was made of tumor-adjacent normal liver tissue. Receptor source: a middle-aged man with primary liver carcinoma and hepatitis B virus infection.

Notes on this clonotype: Sequence at one end of the junction differs from germline and may be a read error. The chain combines TRBV6-1 with TRBJ2-7; TRBD1 aligns across 7 bases. Germline V gene sequence: CDR1 MNHNS, CDR2 SASEGT. The CDR3 runs to 14 residues. The CDR3 coding sequence is TGTGCCAGCGGTGGGACAGTAAGCTGCTACGAGCAGTATTTC. Its translation: CASGGTVSCYEQYF.

This clonotype was picked up a small number of times. This may be a read error, as it is one base from a much larger clone. The chain's CDR3 is CASSLRLGGLTDTQYF. The CDR3 DNA reads as TGTGCCAGCAGTTTACGCCTAGGGGGACTCACAGATACGCAGTATTTT. The genes are TRBV28 and TRBJ2-3; D may match TRBD1 or TRBD2 (6 bases each). The CDR3 contains 16 residues. Germline V CDR1 and CDR2: MDHEN, SYDVKM. V lost 2 bases and J 2 bases, leaving 14 bases between the germline ends.

As regards this clonotype: One end of the junction does not line up with germline, which may come from a read error. This chain joins TRBV11-2 and TRBJ2-1; 7 bases map to TRBD2. Germline V gene data show CDR1 as SGHAT and CDR2 as FQNNGV. CDR3 length: 19 amino acids. CDR3 sequence reads: CASNLDGRFSGTLYNEHFF. The CDR3 nucleotides read TGTGCCAGCAACTTGGATGGGCGATTCAGCGGGACCCTTTACAATGAGCACTTCTTC.

On this clonotype itself: One base away lies a much larger clone, so this may be a sequencing read error. The gene calls are TRBV7-9 and TRBJ2-1, with 7 bases identical to TRBD2. This CDR3 has 13 residues. Germline V gives CDR1 SEHNR, CDR2 FQNEAQ (reference sequence). CDR3 DNA: TGTGTCAGCTTCGAGGGAGGGACGAATGAGCAGTTCTTC. Residues: CVSFEGGTNEQFF.

This clonotype showed up just once. The chain uses TRBV7-3 and TRBJ2-1; D is ambiguous. Per germline, CDR1 SGHTA and CDR2 FQGTGA. The germline V and J ends were trimmed by 5 bases and 8 bases, with 19 bases remaining between them. This CDR3 is 15 amino acids long. The CDR3 sequence: CASSHGVGLSDEQFF. As DNA, the CDR3 is TGTGCCAGCAGCCATGGGGTTGGGCTATCCGATGAGCAGTTCTTC. The entire variable domain, with the rest obtained from reference TRBV7-3 and TRBJ2-1, is as follows: GAGVSQTPSNKVTEKGKYVELRCDPISGHTALYWYRQSLGQGPEFLIYFQGTGAADDSGLPNDRFFAVRPEGSVSTLKIQRTERGDSAVYLCASSHGVGLSDEQFFGPGTRLTVL.

Comment on this clonotype: This may come from a read error, since a much larger clone is one base off. The CDR3 reads CVSSQEEVLAGPQETQYF. DNA for the CDR3: TGCGTCAGCAGCCAAGAGGAAGTACTAGCGGGGCCTCAAGAGACCCAGTACTTC. The chain recombines TRBV4-1 with TRBJ2-5; 10 bases are a match to TRBD2. The CDR3 length is 18 residues. Germline-derived CDR1 and CDR2 are MGHRA and YSYEKL.

In its sample, this clonotype was seen many times. DNA of the CDR3: TGTGCCAGCAGCTGGGGAGCACAAGAGACCCAGTACTTC. Protein: CASSWGAQETQYF. This rearrangement joins TRBV7-9 to TRBJ2-5; D may be TRBD2 (5 bases). The CDR3 is made up of 13 amino acids. The germline CDR1 and CDR2 sequences are SEHNR and FQNEAQ (reference sequence). V was trimmed by 4 bases and J by 2 bases, leaving 8 bases between them.

The CDR3 spells CAGSIGTGAHNEQFF. In DNA, the CDR3 is TGTGCCGGTAGCATCGGGACAGGGGCTCACAATGAGCAGTTCTTC. The rearrangement joins TRBV6-1 to TRBJ2-1; 10 bases match TRBD1. J lost 5 bases, V lost 11 bases, and 12 bases had no gene match. Per germline, CDR1 MNHNS and CDR2 SASEGT. The CDR3 loop spans 15 amino acids.

Turning to this clonotype: One end of the junction does not line up with germline, which may come from a read error. This chain uses TRBV29-1 with TRBJ2-7, with unresolved D. This CDR3 is built from 13 residues. Germline CDR1 SQVTM, CDR2 ANQGSEA. In nucleotides, the CDR3 is TGCAGCGTTTCCCACGGCGGCTCTGGCGAGCGGTACTTC. Translating it yields CSVSHGGSGERYF.

This clonotype is medium-sized within its sample. The chain uses TRBV29-1 and TRBJ2-1; possible D gene TRBD2, 6 bases. The CDR3 runs to 17 residues. V was pared by 0 bases and J by 1 base, with 16 bases between. Germline V gene sequence: CDR1 SQVTM, CDR2 ANQGSEA. The CDR3 loop is CSVEDVGGALSYNEQFF. Written as DNA, the CDR3 is TGCAGCGTTGAAGATGTCGGGGGAGCCCTTTCCTACAATGAGCAGTTCTTC.

Regarding this clonotype: An end of the junction does not agree with germline; a read error may underlie this. The chain joins TRBV7-8 to TRBJ2-1; 9 bases align to TRBD2. This CDR3 is 17 amino acids long. CDR1 is SGHVS, CDR2 FQNEAQ, per germline. CDR3 protein: CASSLLGGSGRTNKQFF. In DNA form, the CDR3 reads TGTGCCAGCAGCTTGTTGGGGGGTAGCGGGAGAACCAATAAGCAATTCTTC.

Comment on this clonotype: The junction departs from the called germline gene at one end, perhaps through a read error. The rearrangement uses TRBV6-5 and TRBJ2-7, with D perhaps assigned TRBD1 or TRBD2 (5 bases each). CDR1 is MNHEY and CDR2 is SVGAGI in the germline V gene. The CDR3 contains 13 residues. CDR3 amino acids: CASSWATRGEKYF. CDR3 coding DNA: TGTGCCAGCAGTTGGGCCACACGGGGCGAGAAGTACTTC.

Comments on this clonotype: One end of the junction is discordant with germline, which a read error may explain. The genes are TRBV4-3 and TRBJ2-1, with TRBD2 matching over 15 bases. The germline V gene encodes CDR1 LGHNA and CDR2 YSLEER. The CDR3 consists of 22 residues. The CDR3 coding sequence is TGCGCCAGCAGTCAAGGGTTAGGACTAGCGGGAGGGCCCACTGGCTCCTACAGTGAGCAGTTCTTC. Amino acids: CASSQGLGLAGGPTGSYSEQFF.

This clonotype was picked up many times. The gene calls are TRBV7-8 and TRBJ2-7; tentatively, D is TRBD2 (6 bases). V was cut by 5 bases and J by 0 bases, with 11 bases left in between. The CDR3 extends over 14 amino acids. CDR1 SGHVS and CDR2 FQNEAQ come from the germline V gene. CDR3 DNA sequence: TGTGCCAGCAGCCCCGCCGGGAGCTCCTACGAGCAGTACTTC. This sequence encodes CASSPAGSSYEQYF.